The 7 T cell receptor beta chains below all came from one sample that was sequenced in a study of T cell responses to AZD1222 COVID-19 vaccine (dated by TCRdb to about 2021). The sample's time point, from its label and the paper: baseline before first vaccination. The method behind the library was the immunoSEQ multiplex PCR assay. Sourced from immuneACCESS, this table was stored by TCRdb with only in-frame sequences that have V and J called. A share of the clones is absent; for the studies checked, an unresolved V gene accounts for under half, and the remainder has no known explanation. This sample is represented by 100,000 to 150,000 clones; roughly nine tenths of them were singletons. The ten largest clones take up roughly 6% of the sample. The specimen comprised peripheral blood, sampled on day 0 of AZD1222 vaccination. The receptors derive from an adult in good health.

The V call is TRBV6-1, the J call TRBJ1-1, with D unclear. The CDR3 contains 16 residues. V lost 0 bases, J lost 2 bases, and 13 bases lay in between. CDR1 is MNHNS and CDR2 is SASEGT in the germline V gene. In nucleotides, the CDR3 is TGTGCCAGCAGTGAAGCGCTTCCGGCGGTTAACACTGAAGCTTTCTTT. It encodes CASSEALPAVNTEAFF.

The genes are TRBV7-8 and TRBJ1-3; the D gene is possibly TRBD1 (5 bases). V gave up 2 bases and J gave up 3 bases, with 14 bases separating them. From germline, CDR1 is SGHVS and CDR2 FQNEAQ. The length of the CDR3 is 16 residues. The CDR3 protein is CASSLNRSPLGNTIYF. The CDR3 DNA follows: TGTGCCAGCAGCTTAAACAGGTCCCCCCTTGGAAACACCATATATTTT. The full variable domain, completed using reference TRBV7-8 and TRBJ1-3, is GAGVSQSPRYKVAKRGQDVALRCDPISGHVSLFWYQQALGQGPEFLTYFQNEAQLDKSGLPSDRFFAERPEGSVSTLKIQRTQQEDSAVYLCASSLNRSPLGNTIYFGEGSWLTVV.

This clone was found a few times. This chain uses TRBV12-3 or TRBV12-4 with TRBJ1-1; TRBD1 is a possible D gene (6 bases). V lost 4 bases to trimming and J lost 2 bases, with 8 bases between them. The CDR3 sequence is 13 residues long. The CDR3 DNA sequence: TGTGCCAGCAGTTGGACAGAAAACACTGAAGCTTTCTTT. Its protein product is CASSWTENTEAFF.

V gene TRBV13 combines with J gene TRBJ2-1, with 8 nucleotides matching TRBD2. Germline V gene data show CDR1 as PRHDT and CDR2 as FYEKMQ (reference sequence). The CDR3 loop spans 13 amino acids. V lost 8 bases and J lost 2; bases outside the gene matches: 2. The CDR3 DNA follows: TGTGCCAGCGCGGGGGGCGCCTACAATGAGCAGTTCTTC. Protein product: CASAGGAYNEQFF.

This chain uses TRBV7-2 with TRBJ2-1; 8 nucleotides line up with TRBD2. The CDR3 extends over 19 amino acids. Losses at the gene ends were 3 bases for V and 1 base for J; bases not matched to a gene: 14. In germline, CDR1 is SGHTA, CDR2 FQGNSA. The CDR3 here is CASSLGAGLAGGSYNEQFF. The CDR3 DNA reads TGTGCCAGCAGCTTGGGGGCGGGACTCGCGGGGGGTTCCTACAATGAGCAGTTCTTC. Full variable domain (outside the CDR3, taken from reference TRBV7-2 and TRBJ2-1): GAGVSQSPSNKVTEKGKDVELRCDPISGHTALYWYRQSLGQGLEFLIYFQGNSAPDKSGLPSDRFSAERTGGSVSTLTIQRTQQEDSAVYLCASSLGAGLAGGSYNEQFFGPGTRLTVL.

The chain is built from TRBV18 and TRBJ2-2; a possible D gene is TRBD1 (5 bases). Germline CDR1 and CDR2: KGHSH and LQKENI. V lost 2 bases and J 6 bases, leaving 19 bases between the germline ends. The CDR3 has 17 residues. This CDR3 is CASSPFSFTQAPGELFF. In DNA form, the CDR3 reads TGTGCCAGCTCACCATTCAGCTTCACACAGGCGCCCGGGGAGCTGTTTTTT.

The chain is built from TRBV6-5 and TRBJ1-3, with D unclear. Per the germline V gene, CDR1 is MNHEY and CDR2 is SVGAGI. The CDR3 runs to 11 residues. V was pared by 5 bases and J by 8 bases, with 7 bases between. CDR3: CASSRGYTIYF. Here the CDR3 DNA reads TGTGCCAGCAGTAGAGGTTACACCATATATTTT.